The table lists the clone carrying this T cell receptor beta chain with a few counts. Antigen unknown. V lost 2 bases, J lost 5 bases, and 10 bases lay in between. Germline CDR1 is GTSNPN and CDR2 is SVGIG (reference sequence). This CDR3 is 13 amino acids long. Method: immunoSEQ multiplex PCR; TCRdb's copy keeps in-frame clones and lacks some. The data show about 15,000 clones, around three fifths seen once. Treatment in this sample: 15 Gy SBRT to primary tumor, nephrectomy 4 weeks later. Nephrectomy followed 15 Gy stereotactic body radiation by 4 weeks. Clear cell pathology was present in this patient's renal cell carcinoma. These data come from a study of radiation and T cells in renal cell carcinoma. Whole-study findings and limits: Irradiated tumors held more dominant CDR3 motifs than control tumors.

The rearrangement joins TRBV30 to TRBJ1-5; D perhaps matches TRBD1 (5 bases). Here the sequenced sample was tumor tissue, taken from a patient whose treatment included radiotherapy and nephrectomy. The clonotype was recovered from a woman in her seventies with renal cell carcinoma. CDR3: CAWSPQDDQPQHF. The CDR3 DNA sequence: TGTGCCTGGAGTCCACAGGATGATCAGCCCCAGCATTTT.